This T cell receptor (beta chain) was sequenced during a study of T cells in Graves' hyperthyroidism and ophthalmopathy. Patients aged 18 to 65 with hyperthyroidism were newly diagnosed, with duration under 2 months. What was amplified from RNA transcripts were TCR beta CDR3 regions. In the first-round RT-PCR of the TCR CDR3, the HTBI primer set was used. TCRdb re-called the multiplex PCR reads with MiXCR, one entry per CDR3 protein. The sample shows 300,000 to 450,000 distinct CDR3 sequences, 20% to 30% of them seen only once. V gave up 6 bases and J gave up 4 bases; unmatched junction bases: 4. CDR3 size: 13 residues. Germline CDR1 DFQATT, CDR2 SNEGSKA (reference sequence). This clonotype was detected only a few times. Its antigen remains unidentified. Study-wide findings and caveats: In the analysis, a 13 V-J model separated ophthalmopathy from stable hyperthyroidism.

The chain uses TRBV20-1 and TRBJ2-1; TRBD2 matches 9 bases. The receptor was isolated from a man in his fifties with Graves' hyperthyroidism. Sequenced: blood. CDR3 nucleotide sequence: TGCAGTGCGTCGAGCGGGGGGTACAATGAGCAGTTCTTC. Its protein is CSASSGGYNEQFF.